The 22 T cell receptor beta chains below all came from one sample that was sequenced in a study of blood T cell repertoires in COVID-19. Profiling relied on immunoSEQ multiplex PCR, and the TCRdb table lists in-frame clones only, not all of them. Here the sample spans 200,000 to 300,000 clones, about 90% being singletons. The sample was PBMCs or T cells enriched from blood (not recorded which). These receptors were taken from a woman in her 30s with acute COVID-19.

V is TRBV30 and J is TRBJ2-1; D is unclear. The V end lost 0 bases, the J end lost 12 bases, and 12 bases lay between the germline ends. In germline, CDR1 is GTSNPN, CDR2 SVGIG (reference sequence). The CDR3 contains 12 residues. The CDR3 sequence: CAWSVQGLGQFF. Here the CDR3 DNA reads TGTGCCTGGAGTGTACAAGGCCTAGGGCAGTTCTTC.

The V call is TRBV7-3, the J call TRBJ1-1; D remains ambiguous. CDR3 length equals 15 residues. The ends were cut back, 2 bases at V and 5 bases at J, with 15 bases in the middle. Germline V lookup: CDR1 SGHTA, CDR2 FQGTGA. DNA for the CDR3: TGTGCCAGCAGCTTACCTGGGGAAGGGAGGACTGAAGCTTTCTTT. The encoded protein is CASSLPGEGRTEAFF.

The genes are TRBV19 and TRBJ1-2; possible D gene TRBD1, 6 bases. Germline CDR1 reads LNHDA; CDR2 reads SQIVND (reference sequence). V was shortened by 10 bases and J by 0 bases, with 15 bases between the two germline ends. This CDR3 is 14 amino acids long. The CDR3 region is CATMGTTANYGYTF. The CDR3 DNA reads as TGTGCCACCATGGGGACAACAGCTAACTATGGCTACACCTTC.

This clone was recorded once. The chain's CDR3 is CASSTTSTGWKTEAFF. Here the CDR3 DNA reads TGTGCCAGCAGTACTACTTCGACAGGGTGGAAAACTGAAGCTTTCTTT. The V gene is TRBV6-6, the J gene TRBJ1-1; 7 bases are shared with TRBD1. Unmatched junction bases numbered 14, after V lost 5 bases and J lost 5 bases. The CDR3 is made up of 16 amino acids. CDR1 MNHNY and CDR2 SVGAGI come from the germline V gene (reference sequence).

This rearrangement joins TRBV10-1 to TRBJ1-1; D not resolved. The length of the CDR3 is 13 residues. The germline V gene has CDR1 WNHNN and CDR2 SYGVQD (reference sequence). Trimming stripped 11 bases from V and 3 bases from J, with 16 bases between. As DNA, the CDR3 is TGCGCCGCCCCTAGTCCGTTCCACACTGAAGCTTTCTTT. Protein sequence: CAAPSPFHTEAFF.

The chain is built from TRBV7-2 and TRBJ1-3; D unclear. The CDR3 spans 15 residues. Germline-derived CDR1 and CDR2 are SGHTA and FQGNSA. Trimming took 5 bases from V and 0 from J, leaving 11 bases between them. CDR3 in amino acids: CASSRTGSSGNTIYF. DNA of the CDR3: TGTGCCAGCAGCCGGACGGGGTCCTCTGGAAACACCATATATTTT.

The rearrangement joins TRBV2 to TRBJ1-4, with 10 bases that match TRBD1. CDR1 and CDR2 (germline): SNHLY, FYNNEI. The V segment lost 5 bases and the J segment 2 bases; nucleotides outside the gene matches: 5. The CDR3 totals 16 residues. CDR3 in DNA: TGTGCCAGCAGTCACTTGACAGGGGGCACTAATGAAAAACTGTTTTTT. Protein sequence: CASSHLTGGTNEKLFF.

The chain has TRBV21-1 and TRBJ2-4; no check of the table's D call, TRBD2, against the DNA was made. TRBV21-1 is an annotated pseudogene. The CDR3 is 18 amino acids. The DNA for the CDR3 is TGTGCCAGCAGCAAAGTTTCCCACCGAGATCTAGCCAAAAACATTCAGTACTTC. It specifies CASSKVSHRDLAKNIQYF.

The genes are TRBV5-6 and TRBJ1-2; D is ambiguous. The CDR3 is made up of 14 amino acids. The germline gives CDR1 SGHDT, CDR2 YYEEEE. V lost 3 bases and J 7 bases, leaving 16 bases between the germline ends. CDR3 sequence (DNA): TGTGCCAGCAGCTATGACGGGAGGTATATTGGCTACACCTTC. Amino acid sequence: CASSYDGRYIGYTF.

The chain uses TRBV28 and TRBJ1-6, with 12 bases identical to TRBD1. The CDR3 is 15 amino acids. Looked up from germline, CDR1 is MDHEN and CDR2 is SYDVKM. After removal of 8 bases from V and 10 bases from J, the junction contained 9 bases not matched to a gene. CDR3 protein: CASYSGTGGRSPLHF. CDR3 bases: TGTGCCAGCTACTCCGGGACAGGGGGCCGGTCACCCCTCCACTTT.

This sequence joins TRBV18 and TRBJ2-1; 7 bases agree with TRBD1. Germline CDR1 reads KGHSH; CDR2 reads LQKENI. There are 16 residues in the CDR3. The trim removed 4 bases at V and 4 bases at J, leaving 10 bases unmatched. The CDR3 loop is CASSLKIGDSYNEQFF. As DNA, the CDR3 is TGTGCCAGCTCACTAAAGATCGGGGACAGTTACAATGAGCAGTTCTTC.

The chain recombines TRBV6-5 with TRBJ1-1; D remains ambiguous. The CDR3 has 15 amino acids. Looked up from germline, CDR1 is MNHEY and CDR2 is SVGAGI. V was trimmed by 6 bases and J by 1 base, leaving 15 bases between them. CDR3 coding DNA: TGTGCCAGCAGGGGCTCGCCTTCTGCGAACACTGAAGCTTTCTTT. It specifies CASRGSPSANTEAFF.

The V and J genes are TRBV6-5 and TRBJ2-1; TRBD2 aligns across 10 bases. CDR1 is MNHEY and CDR2 is SVGAGI in the germline V gene. J lost 4 bases, V lost 0 bases, and 3 bases had no gene match. The CDR3 runs 16 residues. CDR3 amino acids: CASSYSLAGAYNEQFF. The CDR3 region has the DNA TGTGCCAGCAGTTACTCTCTAGCGGGAGCTTACAATGAGCAGTTCTTC.

This sequence joins TRBV4-1 and TRBJ2-3, with D possibly TRBD2 on 5 matching bases. V was shortened by 1 base and J by 4 bases, with 9 bases between the two germline ends. The CDR3 has 14 amino acids. CDR1 is MGHRA, CDR2 YSYEKL, per germline. The CDR3 loop is CASSQGAGADTQYF. The DNA for the CDR3 is TGCGCCAGCAGCCAAGGAGCCGGGGCAGATACGCAGTATTTT.

This rearrangement joins TRBV5-6 to TRBJ1-1, with D uncertain. The CDR3 has 15 amino acids. Per germline, CDR1 SGHDT and CDR2 YYEEEE. V was clipped by 0 bases and J by 0 bases, with 9 bases between them. The CDR3 coding sequence is TGTGCCAGCAGCTTGGAAATAGCTATGAACACTGAAGCTTTCTTT. It codes for CASSLEIAMNTEAFF.

This rearrangement joins TRBV6-5 to TRBJ1-2; 10 nucleotides line up with TRBD1. CDR3 length equals 14 residues. J gave up 6 bases and V 5 bases, and 6 bases lay outside the gene matches. CDR1 and CDR2 from the germline V gene are MNHEY and SVGAGI. The DNA for the CDR3 is TGTGCCAGCAGTACCCGACAGGGGGCGGATGGCTACACCTTC. This sequence encodes CASSTRQGADGYTF.

The J gene is TRBJ2-7, the V gene TRBV29-1, with D possibly being TRBD1 (6 bases). V was trimmed by 6 bases and J by 2 bases, leaving 14 bases between them. Germline loops: CDR1 SQVTM, CDR2 ANQGSEA. The CDR3 length is 13 residues. The CDR3 loop reads CSVSGVGTYEQYF. The CDR3 DNA reads as TGCAGCGTCTCAGGGGTTGGAACCTACGAGCAGTACTTC.

The chain couples TRBV7-2 to TRBJ1-1, with TRBD1 as a possible D gene (6 bases). The CDR3 totals 12 residues. V was trimmed by 5 bases and J by 10 bases, leaving 14 bases between them. Germline-derived CDR1 and CDR2 are SGHTA and FQGNSA. The CDR3 sequence is CASSQGQSSAFF. In nucleotides, the CDR3 is TGTGCCAGCAGCCAAGGACAGAGTTCAGCTTTCTTT.

J is TRBJ2-3 and V is TRBV5-1; perhaps TRBD2 as D (5 bases). This CDR3 is 14 amino acids long. In germline, CDR1 is SGHRS, CDR2 YFSETQ. The V end lost 4 bases, the J end lost 2 bases, and 11 bases lay between the germline ends. In nucleotides, the CDR3 is TGCGCCAGCAGCAGAGAGGGTAACACAGATACGCAGTATTTT. It is translated as CASSREGNTDTQYF.

The rearrangement links TRBV3-1 (or the pseudogene TRBV3-2) to TRBJ1-1; D gene ambiguous. This CDR3 is built from 13 residues. Looked up from germline, CDR1 is LGHDT and CDR2 is YNNKEL (reference sequence). Trimming cost V 4 bases and J 1 base, with 7 bases left between them. The CDR3 DNA reads as TGTGCCAGCAGCCGCCGACAGAACACTGAAGCTTTCTTT. It codes for CASSRRQNTEAFF.

This clone was counted only a few times. The V gene is TRBV14, the J gene TRBJ1-2; 7 bases are shared with TRBD1. J gave up 4 bases and V 5 bases, and 7 bases lay outside the gene matches. Germline CDR1 SGHDN, CDR2 FVKESK. There are 14 residues in the CDR3. The CDR3 loop is CASSVRGVTYGYTF. The CDR3 DNA reads as TGTGCCAGCAGCGTCAGGGGGGTTACCTATGGCTACACCTTC.

The sample holds a few counts of this clone. V and J are TRBV9 and TRBJ1-5; unclear D gene. With 0 bases removed from V and 8 bases from J, the gap between germline ends came to 15 bases. This CDR3 contains 15 residues. Germline CDR1 and CDR2: SGDLS and YYNGEE. The CDR3 here is CASSVDPGLGEPQHF. The CDR3 DNA reads as TGTGCCAGCAGCGTAGATCCGGGCCTCGGGGAGCCCCAGCATTTT.